This T cell receptor beta chain was found in a study of siplizumab effects on memory and regulatory T cells. A note on this clone: Its antigen is still unknown.

The table came from immunoSEQ multiplex PCR; TCRdb's copy has only in-frame clones and leaves some out. This table has tens of thousands of clones, over 85% appearing once. Per the germline V gene, CDR1 is DFQATT and CDR2 is SNEGSKA (reference sequence). V lost 3 bases to trimming and J lost 8 bases, with 8 bases between them. The CDR3 contains 11 residues. General study findings and limits: With siplizumab, mappable alloreactive CD4+ clones averaged about 70% Treg-derived, versus more than 25% in controls. Naive T cells apparently outstripped memory cells in diversity and seemed major alloresponse contributors. Among sequences traceable to unstimulated CD4+ memory cells, alloreactive ones were significantly reduced by siplizumab.

This chain connects TRBV20-1 to TRBJ2-1; either TRBD1 or TRBD2 may fit D (6 bases each). This clonotype was obtained from a human donor in good health. The sequenced sample consisted of non-Treg CD4+ T cells sorted from blood. The CDR3 bases are TGCAGTGCTAGTAGGGGGGATGAGCAGTTCTTC. Its protein product is CSASRGDEQFF.